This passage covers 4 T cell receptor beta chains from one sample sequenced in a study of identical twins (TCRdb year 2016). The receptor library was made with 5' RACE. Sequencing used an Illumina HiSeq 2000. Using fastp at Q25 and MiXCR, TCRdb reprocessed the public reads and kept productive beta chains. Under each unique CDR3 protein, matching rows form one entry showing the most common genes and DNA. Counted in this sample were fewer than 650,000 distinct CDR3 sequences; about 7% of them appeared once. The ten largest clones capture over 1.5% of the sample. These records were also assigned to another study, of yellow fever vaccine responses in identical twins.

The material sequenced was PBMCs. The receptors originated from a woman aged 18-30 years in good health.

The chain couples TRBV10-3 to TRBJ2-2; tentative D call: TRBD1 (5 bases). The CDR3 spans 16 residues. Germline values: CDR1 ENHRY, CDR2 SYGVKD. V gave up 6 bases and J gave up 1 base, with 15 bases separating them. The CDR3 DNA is TGTGCCATCAGCGAACCAGGGCAGGGGAACACCGGGGAGCTGTTTTTT. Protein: CAISEPGQGNTGELFF.

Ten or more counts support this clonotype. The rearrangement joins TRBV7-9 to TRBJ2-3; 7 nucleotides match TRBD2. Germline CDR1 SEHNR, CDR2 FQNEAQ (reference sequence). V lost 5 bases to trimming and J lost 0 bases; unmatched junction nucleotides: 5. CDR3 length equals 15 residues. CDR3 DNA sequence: TGTGCCAGCAGCCCTTACGGGGGGAGCACAGATACGCAGTATTTT. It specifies CASSPYGGSTDTQYF.

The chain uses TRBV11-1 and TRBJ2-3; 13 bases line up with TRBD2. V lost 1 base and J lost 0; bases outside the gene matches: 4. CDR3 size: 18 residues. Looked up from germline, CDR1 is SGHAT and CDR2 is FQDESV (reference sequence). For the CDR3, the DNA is TGTGCCAGCAGCTTAGGGACTAGCGGGGGCCCAAGCACAGATACGCAGTATTTT. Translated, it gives CASSLGTSGGPSTDTQYF.

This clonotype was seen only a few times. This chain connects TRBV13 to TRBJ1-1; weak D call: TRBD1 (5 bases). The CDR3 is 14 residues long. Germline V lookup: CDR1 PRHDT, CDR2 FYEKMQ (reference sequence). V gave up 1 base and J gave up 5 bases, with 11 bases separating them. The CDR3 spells CASSLVGTGTEAFF. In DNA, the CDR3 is TGTGCCAGCAGCTTAGTAGGGACTGGGACTGAAGCTTTCTTT.